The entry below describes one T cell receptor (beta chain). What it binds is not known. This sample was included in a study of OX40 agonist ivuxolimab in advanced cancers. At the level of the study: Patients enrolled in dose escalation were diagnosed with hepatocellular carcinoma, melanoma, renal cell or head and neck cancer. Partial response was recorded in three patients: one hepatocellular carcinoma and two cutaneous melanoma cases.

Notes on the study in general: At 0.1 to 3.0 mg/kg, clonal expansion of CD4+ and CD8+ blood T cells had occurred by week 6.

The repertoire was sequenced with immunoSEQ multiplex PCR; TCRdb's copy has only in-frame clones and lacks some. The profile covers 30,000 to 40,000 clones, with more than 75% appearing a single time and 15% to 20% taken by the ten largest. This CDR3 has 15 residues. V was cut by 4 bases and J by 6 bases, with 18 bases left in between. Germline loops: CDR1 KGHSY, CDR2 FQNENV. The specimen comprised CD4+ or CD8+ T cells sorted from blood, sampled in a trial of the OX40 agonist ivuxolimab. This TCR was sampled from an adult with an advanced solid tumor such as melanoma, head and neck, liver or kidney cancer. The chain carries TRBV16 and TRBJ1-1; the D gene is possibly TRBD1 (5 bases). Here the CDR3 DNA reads TGTGCCAGCAGCCGGGGGGGAGGGTTCACGGCTGAAGCTTTCTTT. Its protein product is CASSRGGGFTAEAFF.